This T cell receptor (beta chain) was sequenced in a study of Graves' ophthalmopathy and Graves' hyperthyroidism. This clonotype was found once. Its antigen is as yet unknown. This likely comes from a read error, as the CDR3 has no conserved phenylalanine or tryptophan at its end. RNA transcripts provided the template for amplifying TCR beta CDR3 regions. Second-round multiplex PCR came after first-round RT-PCR with HTBI primers. TCRdb called the multiplex PCR reads again in MiXCR, with one record for every CDR3 protein. This sample yields a few hundred thousand distinct CDR3 sequences, of which approximately 37% are seen a single time; about 4% belongs to the top ten. The CDR3 totals 11 residues. V gave up 6 bases and J gave up 11 bases; unmatched junction bases: 4. Per germline, CDR1 SGHVS and CDR2 FNYEAQ. General study points: A classifier, a 13-signature model, separated ophthalmopathy from stable hyperthyroidism with about 88% sensitivity and about 82% specificity.

Other autoimmune diseases, uncontrolled infections, pregnancy and lactation each led to patient exclusion. This chain joins TRBV7-6 and TRBJ1-2; 9 bases map to TRBD1. The sample consisted of peripheral blood or thyroid tissue (not recorded which). The clonotype comes from an adult man with Graves' hyperthyroidism. The CDR3 reads CASSYGTGYTY. The CDR3 DNA is TGTGCCAGCAGTTACGGGACAGGGTACACCTAC.